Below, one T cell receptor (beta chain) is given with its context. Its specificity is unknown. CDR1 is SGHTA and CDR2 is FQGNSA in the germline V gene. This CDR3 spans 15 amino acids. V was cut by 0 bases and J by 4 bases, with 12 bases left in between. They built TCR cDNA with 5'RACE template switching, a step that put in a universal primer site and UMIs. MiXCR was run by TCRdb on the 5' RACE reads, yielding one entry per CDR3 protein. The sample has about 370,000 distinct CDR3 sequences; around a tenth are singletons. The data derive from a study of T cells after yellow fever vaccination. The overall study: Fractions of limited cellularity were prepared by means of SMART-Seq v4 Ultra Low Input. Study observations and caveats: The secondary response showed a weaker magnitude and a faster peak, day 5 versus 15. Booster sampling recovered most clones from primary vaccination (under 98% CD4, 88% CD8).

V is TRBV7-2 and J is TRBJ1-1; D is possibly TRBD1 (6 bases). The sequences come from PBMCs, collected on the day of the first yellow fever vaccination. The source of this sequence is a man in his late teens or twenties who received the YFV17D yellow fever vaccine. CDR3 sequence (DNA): TGTGCCAGCAGCTTAGCGCGGGGGGCGAGCACTGAAGCTTTCTTT. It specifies CASSLARGASTEAFF.